This passage covers 2 T cell receptor beta chains from one sample sequenced in a study of cytomegalovirus exposure and HLA in healthy donors. The study ran its PCR with 60 Vbeta and 13 Jbeta primers. Method: immunoSEQ multiplex PCR; TCRdb's copy keeps in-frame clones and lacks some. The sample lists about 140,000 clones; 70% were seen once. The sequenced material came from PBMCs. The receptors stem from a woman aged 25-40 years in good health and CMV-seronegative.

There are a few counts of this clone. The junction and the germline gene differ at one end; a read error may be behind it. This rearrangement joins TRBV10-3 to TRBJ1-5, with D possibly being TRBD1 (5 bases). This CDR3 comprises 13 residues. Germline V lookup: CDR1 ENHRY, CDR2 SYGVKD. CDR3 region: CASSGGVRQPQHF. The DNA of the CDR3 is TGTGCCAGCAGTGGGGGGGTCCGGCAGCCCCAGCATTTT.

V usage is TRBV11-3 and J usage is TRBJ2-7, with 7 bases lining up with TRBD2. Germline CDR1 SGHNT, CDR2 YENEEA. The V segment lost 4 bases and the J segment 5 bases; nucleotides outside the gene matches: 8. The CDR3 covers 14 residues. The CDR3 region has the DNA TGTGCCAGCAGCTCAGGAGCGGGATCAAACGAGCAGTACTTC. Translated, it gives CASSSGAGSNEQYF. The full variable domain, with the rest looked up from reference TRBV11-3 and TRBJ2-7, is EAGVVQSPRYKIIEKKQPVAFWCNPISGHNTLYWYLQNLGQGPELLIRYENEEAVDDSQLPKDRFSAERLKGVDSTLKIQPAELGDSAVYLCASSSGAGSNEQYFGPGTRLTVT.